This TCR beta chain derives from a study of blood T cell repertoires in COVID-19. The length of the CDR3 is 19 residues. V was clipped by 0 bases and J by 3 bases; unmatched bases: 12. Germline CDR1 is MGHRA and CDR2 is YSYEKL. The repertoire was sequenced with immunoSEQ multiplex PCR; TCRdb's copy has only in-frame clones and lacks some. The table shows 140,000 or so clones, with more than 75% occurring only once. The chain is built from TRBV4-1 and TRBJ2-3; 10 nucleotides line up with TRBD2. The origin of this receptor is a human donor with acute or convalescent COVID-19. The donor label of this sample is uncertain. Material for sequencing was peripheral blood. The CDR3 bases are TGCGCCAGCAGCCAAGATGTAAGCGGGGGGGCCATGGGGACAGATACGCAGTATTTT. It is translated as CASSQDVSGGAMGTDTQYF.